These 10 T cell receptor beta chains share one sample of origin, sequenced in a study of tumor-infiltrating lymphocytes in primary liver carcinoma. A constant-region primer served to make TCR beta cDNA from approximately 490 ng total RNA. Sequencing libraries for TCR beta derived from three nested multiplex PCR rounds that used slightly modified ARM-PCR. Forward primers for TRBV1-TRBV30 and a C-beta reverse primer served the first two PCR rounds, at around 9 cycles each. Each CDR3 protein gets one entry after TCRdb re-called the multiplex PCR reads with MiXCR. The sample gives 250,000 to 350,000 distinct CDR3 sequences, around three fifths of which show up once; over 15% is in the top ten. Germline DNA was also extracted, and blood RNA derived from unsorted whole blood. The sample comprised peripheral blood. The receptors derive from a young woman with primary liver carcinoma and hepatitis B virus infection.

This clonotype showed up just once. This may stem from a read error, because a much larger clone lies one nucleotide away. The chain recombines TRBV29-1 with TRBJ2-2; D is possibly TRBD2 (7 bases). V lost 6 bases to trimming and J lost 0 bases, with 11 bases between them. The CDR3 has 14 residues. The germline CDR1 and CDR2 sequences are SQVTM and ANQGSEA. CDR3: CSVEGGANTGELFF. CDR3 coding DNA: TGCAGCGTGGAGGGGGGGGCGAACACCGGGGAGCTGTTTTTT.

This clonotype was found many times. This chain uses TRBV4-1 with TRBJ2-1; 11 nucleotides line up with TRBD2. V lost 4 bases, J lost 1 base, and 6 bases stayed unmatched. The CDR3 is made up of 17 amino acids. Germline values: CDR1 MGHRA, CDR2 YSYEKL. The CDR3 coding sequence is TGCGCCAGCAGCCGCACCCTAGCGGGAGGTTCCTACAATGAGCAGTTCTTC. It specifies CASSRTLAGGSYNEQFF.

A note on this clonotype: At one boundary the junction diverges from the germline segment, which might be a read error. CDR3 nucleotides: TGCGCCAGCAGGTCTGGCAGCGGTGGCACAGATGCGCAGTATTTT. Its translation is CASRSGSGGTDAQYF. The rearrangement joins TRBV10-1 to TRBJ2-3, with D possibly being TRBD2 (5 bases). Germline-derived CDR1 and CDR2 are WNHNN and SYGVQD (reference sequence). The CDR3 is 15 residues long.

The chain is built from TRBV6-4 and TRBJ2-1; tentatively, D is TRBD2 (5 bases). Germline V gene data show CDR1 as MRHNA and CDR2 as SNTAGT. V was shortened by 5 bases and J by 9 bases, with 14 bases between the two germline ends. This CDR3 has 13 amino acids. CDR3 residues: CASSLSSSGEQFF. The DNA for the CDR3 is TGTGCCAGCAGTCTTTCTAGCTCCGGTGAGCAGTTCTTC.

As concerns this clonotype: A read error may be the cause here, since a much bigger clone is one base away. The chain uses TRBV4-2 and TRBJ2-3; 10 bases are shared with TRBD2. After removal of 7 bases from V and 3 bases from J, the junction contained 7 bases not matched to a gene. CDR3 size: 15 residues. Germline V gene sequence: CDR1 LGHNA, CDR2 YNFKEQ. The CDR3 DNA reads as TGTGCCAGCACCCTTCTAGCGGGGGTGACAGATACGCAGTATTTT. Translation: CASTLLAGVTDTQYF.

This rearrangement joins TRBV5-1 to TRBJ2-6, with D tentatively TRBD1 (6 bases). Germline loops: CDR1 SGHRS, CDR2 YFSETQ. The CDR3 runs 19 residues. V was clipped by 4 bases and J by 0 bases, with 20 bases between them. The CDR3 is CASSHYAGTTSSGANVLTF. Written as DNA, the CDR3 is TGCGCCAGCAGCCATTACGCCGGGACAACAAGCTCTGGGGCCAACGTCCTGACTTTC.

On this clonotype: A single base separates this from a much larger clone, so it may be a read error. This chain uses TRBV4-2 with TRBJ1-6; no reliable D call. The CDR3 extends over 14 amino acids. Germline assignment: CDR1 LGHNA and CDR2 YNFKEQ. The CDR3 is CASNQEQENSPLHF. CDR3 nucleotide sequence: TGTGCCAGCAACCAAGAGCAGGAGAATTCACCCCTCCACTTT.

The chain uses TRBV11-2 and TRBJ1-2; tentatively, D is TRBD1 (6 bases). This CDR3 has 15 amino acids. Germline V gene data show CDR1 as SGHAT and CDR2 as FQNNGV. V was cut by 5 bases and J by 8 bases, with 21 bases left in between. The DNA for the CDR3 is TGTGCCAGCAGCCGAGGTCAGGGGAATCACGAAGGCTACACCTTC. It codes for CASSRGQGNHEGYTF.

Concerning this clonotype: This may arise from a read error, as a much more abundant clone is one base away. The V gene is TRBV12-3 or TRBV12-4, the J gene TRBJ2-1, with D perhaps matching TRBD1 or TRBD2 (5 bases each). The CDR3 sequence is 13 residues long. The CDR3 bases are TGTGCCAGCAGTTCGGGACCTTACAATGAGCGGTTCTTC. Translation gives CASSSGPYNERFF.

The chain recombines TRBV6-1 with TRBJ2-2; no firm D call. Germline CDR1 reads MNHNS; CDR2 reads SASEGT. V was clipped by 2 bases and J by 1 base, with 11 bases between them. The CDR3 is 16 amino acids. The CDR3 DNA sequence: TGTGCCAGCAGTGAACGTGGAAGATTGAACACCGGGGAGCTGTTTTTT. This codes for CASSERGRLNTGELFF.